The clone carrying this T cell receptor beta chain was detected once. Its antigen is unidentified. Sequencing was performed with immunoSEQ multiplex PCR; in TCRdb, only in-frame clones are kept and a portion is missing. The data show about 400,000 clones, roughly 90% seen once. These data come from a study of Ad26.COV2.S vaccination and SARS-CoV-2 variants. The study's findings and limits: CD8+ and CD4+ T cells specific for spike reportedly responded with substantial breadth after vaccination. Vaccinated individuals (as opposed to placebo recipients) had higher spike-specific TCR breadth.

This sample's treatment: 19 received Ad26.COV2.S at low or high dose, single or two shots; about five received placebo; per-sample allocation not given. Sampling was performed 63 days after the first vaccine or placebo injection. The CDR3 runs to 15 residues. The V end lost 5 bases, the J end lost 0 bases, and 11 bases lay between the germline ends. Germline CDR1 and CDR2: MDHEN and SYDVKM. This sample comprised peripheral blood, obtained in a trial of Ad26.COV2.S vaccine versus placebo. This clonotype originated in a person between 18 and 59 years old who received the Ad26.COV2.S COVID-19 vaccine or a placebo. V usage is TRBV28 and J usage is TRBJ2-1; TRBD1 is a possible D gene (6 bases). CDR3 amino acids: CASSATGSSYNEQFF. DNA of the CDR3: TGTGCCAGCAGTGCGACAGGAAGCTCCTACAATGAGCAGTTCTTC.